What follows are 27 T cell receptor beta chains derived from one specimen sequenced in a study of T cell changes during pregnancy in multiple sclerosis. Sequencing was performed with immunoSEQ multiplex PCR; in TCRdb, only in-frame clones are kept and a portion is missing. The sample lists 50,000 to 60,000 clones, about 90% occurring once. The source was CD4+ T cells from peripheral blood mononuclear cells, collected in the first trimester of pregnancy. The receptors stem from a female donor with multiple sclerosis, enrolled in a pregnancy study.

Only one count was recorded for this clone. The chain carries TRBV11-1 and TRBJ1-2; D not certain. Germline values: CDR1 SGHAT, CDR2 FQDESV (reference sequence). The CDR3 is 14 residues long. Trimming removed 5 bases from V and 3 bases from J, with 13 bases in between. The CDR3 spells CASSPREDHYGYTF. The CDR3 nucleotides read TGTGCCAGCAGCCCTCGGGAGGACCACTATGGCTACACCTTC.

The chain uses TRBV28 and TRBJ2-1, with TRBD2 as a possible D gene (5 bases). This CDR3 is 13 amino acids long. Germline V gives CDR1 MDHEN, CDR2 SYDVKM. V dropped 5 bases and J dropped 6 bases, with 11 bases sitting between them. DNA of the CDR3: TGTGCCAGCAGTGCCCAACTAGTCAATGAGCAGTTCTTC. It is translated as CASSAQLVNEQFF.

The gene calls are TRBV5-4 and TRBJ2-3; TRBD2 aligns across 13 bases. V lost 3 bases and J lost 3; bases outside the gene matches: 4. CDR1 is SGHNT and CDR2 is YYREEE in the germline V gene (reference sequence). The CDR3 contains 16 residues. CDR3 residues: CASSSGTSGKTDTQYF. CDR3 in DNA: TGTGCCAGCAGCTCCGGGACTAGCGGGAAGACAGATACGCAGTATTTT.

This chain joins TRBV28 and TRBJ2-1, with 11 nucleotides matching TRBD2. The J segment lost 8 bases and the V segment lost 6 bases, leaving 9 bases of the junction unmatched. CDR1 is MDHEN and CDR2 is SYDVKM in the germline V gene. CDR3 length equals 15 residues. DNA for the CDR3: TGTGCCAGCAGCCAACTAGCGGGGGTTGGCTATGAGCAGTTCTTC. This encodes CASSQLAGVGYEQFF.

CDR3 amino acids: CASSLLRTGKGTDTQYF. The DNA of the CDR3 is TGTGCCAGCAGCTTGCTAAGGACAGGGAAAGGCACAGATACGCAGTATTTT. This chain connects TRBV5-6 to TRBJ2-3, with 8 bases that match TRBD1. Unmatched junction bases numbered 8, after V lost 1 base and J lost 1 base. Per germline, CDR1 SGHDT and CDR2 YYEEEE. This CDR3 is built from 17 residues.

V and J are TRBV27 and TRBJ2-6; no clear D gene. V was cut by 6 bases and J by 2 bases, with 5 bases left in between. This CDR3 is built from 13 residues. Germline loops: CDR1 MNHEY, CDR2 SMNVEV (reference sequence). The CDR3 nucleotides read TGTGCCAGCAGCCGCGCTGGGGCCAACGTCCTGACTTTC. It is translated as CASSRAGANVLTF.

This rearrangement joins TRBV18 to TRBJ1-3, with D maybe TRBD1 (5 bases). Germline V CDR1 and CDR2: KGHSH, LQKENI. The CDR3 is 14 residues long. Trimming removed 6 bases at V and 3 bases at J, with 12 bases between. In nucleotides, the CDR3 is TGTGCCAGCTCCGCAGGGTTGTTTGGAAACACCATATATTTT. This translates into CASSAGLFGNTIYF. Drawing the rest from reference TRBV18 and TRBJ1-3, the complete variable domain is NAGVMQNPRHLVRRRGQEARLRCSPMKGHSHVYWYRQLPEEGLKFMVYLQKENIIDESGMPKERFSAEFPKEGPSILRIQQVVRGDSAAYFCASSAGLFGNTIYFGEGSWLTVV.

The V gene is TRBV6-5, the J gene TRBJ2-3; TRBD1 aligns across 10 bases. V gave up 8 bases and J gave up 6 bases; unmatched junction bases: 8. The CDR3 length is 14 residues. Germline values: CDR1 MNHEY, CDR2 SVGAGI. In DNA form, the CDR3 reads TGTGCCAGCGGAAAGACAGGGGGCGGGGATACGCAGTATTTT. Its protein is CASGKTGGGDTQYF.

This clone came up a few times. The genes are TRBV7-9 and TRBJ1-2; no clear D. The CDR3 is made up of 12 amino acids. With 5 bases removed from V and 4 bases from J, the gap between germline ends came to 8 bases. Germline CDR1 reads SEHNR; CDR2 reads FQNEAQ (reference sequence). The CDR3 region is CASSQQSYGYTF. The CDR3 nucleotides read TGTGCCAGCAGCCAACAGAGCTATGGCTACACCTTC.

On this clone: Germline is not matched at one junction end, which may reflect a read error. The gene calls are TRBV7-7 and TRBJ2-5; TRBD2 might be the D (5 bases). Germline CDR1 is SSHAT and CDR2 is FNYEAQ (reference sequence). The length of the CDR3 is 15 residues. CDR3 loop: CASSLGRGLVETQYF. CDR3 in DNA: TGTGCTAGCAGCTTAGGTCGGGGTTTAGTGGAGACCCAGTACTTC. Full variable domain (outside the CDR3, taken from reference TRBV7-7 and TRBJ2-5): GAGVSQSPRYKVTKRGQDVTLRCDPISSHATLYWYQQALGQGPEFLTYFNYEAQPDKSGLPSDRFSAERPEGSISTLTIQRTEQRDSAMYRCASSLGRGLVETQYFGPGTRLLVL.

This chain joins TRBV19 and TRBJ1-2; possibly TRBD1 for D (5 bases). Trimming removed 5 bases at V and 4 bases at J, with 23 bases between. Looked up from germline, CDR1 is LNHDA and CDR2 is SQIVND (reference sequence). The CDR3 is 17 residues long. The CDR3 loop is CASSPDDSQGYVYGYTF. The DNA of the CDR3 is TGTGCCAGTAGTCCGGATGATAGCCAGGGCTATGTCTATGGCTACACCTTC.

The chain has TRBV2 and TRBJ2-1; D unclear. The ends were cut back, 6 bases at V and 5 bases at J, with 11 bases in the middle. The CDR3 loop spans 13 amino acids. The germline CDR1 and CDR2 sequences are SNHLY and FYNNEI. CDR3 sequence reads: CASRADINNEQFF. The CDR3 coding sequence is TGTGCCAGCAGAGCCGACATCAACAATGAGCAGTTCTTC.

This clone was seen only once. The chain joins TRBV4-3 to TRBJ2-2, with a weak D call TRBD1 (6 bases). The CDR3 totals 15 residues. V lost 4 bases to trimming and J lost 0 bases, with 9 bases between them. Germline V gene data show CDR1 as LGHNA and CDR2 as YSLEER. CDR3 loop: CASSRDRPNTGELFF. The CDR3 DNA is TGCGCCAGCAGCCGAGACAGGCCGAACACCGGGGAGCTGTTTTTT.

The chain is built from TRBV19 and TRBJ2-3; 11 bases agree with TRBD2. CDR1 is LNHDA and CDR2 is SQIVND in the germline V gene (reference sequence). CDR3 length equals 15 residues. With V trimmed by 11 bases and J by 1 base, 8 bases remained unmatched. CDR3 sequence reads: CAGSPSGRRTDTQYF. The CDR3 nucleotides are TGTGCCGGATCACCTAGCGGGAGGCGCACAGATACGCAGTATTTT.

The genes are TRBV28 and TRBJ1-6; 11 positions match TRBD1. The CDR3 has 14 residues. With V trimmed by 3 bases and J by 10 bases, 2 bases remained unmatched. The germline V gene encodes CDR1 MDHEN and CDR2 SYDVKM. CDR3 protein: CASSFWTGGSPLHF. For the CDR3, the DNA is TGTGCCAGCAGTTTTTGGACAGGGGGCTCACCCCTCCACTTT.

With regard to this clone: The same CDR3 is also encoded by other DNA sequences in this sample. The chain has TRBV27 and TRBJ2-7; D might be TRBD1 (5 bases). This CDR3 has 14 amino acids. Germline assignment: CDR1 MNHEY and CDR2 SMNVEV (reference sequence). V lost 6 bases and J 0 bases, leaving 12 bases between the germline ends. This CDR3 reads CASSRGQTSYEQYF. CDR3 bases: TGTGCCAGCAGCCGTGGACAAACCTCCTACGAGCAGTACTTC.

The chain combines TRBV7-2 with TRBJ1-4; tentative D call: TRBD1 (6 bases). CDR1 is SGHTA and CDR2 is FQGNSA in the germline V gene. The CDR3 length is 14 residues. Trimming left V 3 bases short and J 8 bases short, with 13 bases between. The CDR3 DNA sequence: TGTGCCAGCAGCTTCGGACAGCCGGGGGAAAAACTGTTTTTT. This encodes CASSFGQPGEKLFF.

CDR3 DNA: TGCAGTGCTAGACGGACTGAAGCTTTCTTT. Its translation is CSARRTEAFF. The gene calls are TRBV20-1 and TRBJ1-1, with D uncertain. Trimming pared 2 bases from V and 5 bases from J, leaving 3 bases between. Germline values: CDR1 DFQATT, CDR2 SNEGSKA (reference sequence). This CDR3 spans 10 amino acids.

The V call is TRBV5-8, the J call TRBJ2-3; TRBD2 matches at 12 bases. The germline CDR1 and CDR2 sequences are SGHTS and YDEGEE. With 1 base clipped from V and 6 bases from J, the junction kept 3 bases outside the gene matches. The CDR3 loop spans 15 amino acids. The CDR3 sequence: CASSLRLAGADTQYF. In DNA form, the CDR3 reads TGTGCCAGCAGCTTGAGACTAGCGGGGGCGGATACGCAGTATTTT.

This chain links TRBV5-6 with TRBJ2-1; 10 nucleotides match TRBD2. The CDR3 loop spans 16 amino acids. Germline trimming cut 0 bases from V and 3 bases from J; bases unmatched to any gene: 3. Germline lookup yields CDR1 SGHDT and CDR2 YYEEEE. The CDR3, as DNA: TGTGCCAGCAGCTTGGTGCTAGCGGGAGACTACAATGAGCAGTTCTTC. It encodes CASSLVLAGDYNEQFF.

The chain recombines TRBV2 with TRBJ1-2; 10 bases are a match to TRBD1. Germline V CDR1 and CDR2: SNHLY, FYNNEI. The CDR3 has 14 amino acids. Losses at the gene ends were 8 bases for V and 5 bases for J; bases not matched to a gene: 8. The CDR3 nucleotides read TGTGCCAGCCAGGAGGGGGGACAGGGGTATGGCTACACCTTC. Protein product: CASQEGGQGYGYTF.

CDR3 bases: TGTGCCAGCAGTGCTCTTGAGGGAGTCGCCGGGGAGCTGTTTTTT. It is translated as CASSALEGVAGELFF. V usage is TRBV2 and J usage is TRBJ2-2, with a weak D call TRBD2 (5 bases). The V gene lost 4 bases and the J gene lost 6 bases, with 15 bases spanning the gap. Germline V gives CDR1 SNHLY, CDR2 FYNNEI. The CDR3 covers 15 residues.

The J gene is TRBJ2-1, the V gene TRBV5-8; D is possibly TRBD2 (5 bases). CDR3 length equals 15 residues. Germline V gene sequence: CDR1 SGHTS, CDR2 YDEGEE. The V end was cut by 1 base, the J end by 5 bases, with 13 bases between. The CDR3 loop is CASSLKLGLNNEQFF. The CDR3 coding sequence is TGTGCCAGCAGCTTGAAACTTGGACTGAACAATGAGCAGTTCTTC.

The CDR3 sequence: CASSLALQNYGYTF. CDR3 bases: TGCGCCAGCAGCTTGGCCTTGCAGAACTATGGCTACACCTTC. The chain joins TRBV5-1 to TRBJ1-2; D unclear. The germline V and J ends were trimmed by 0 bases and 2 bases, with 8 bases remaining between them. Germline V gives CDR1 SGHRS, CDR2 YFSETQ. The CDR3 covers 14 residues.

In this sample, this clone turned up a few times. This rearrangement joins TRBV4-1 to TRBJ2-2, with D possibly TRBD1 on 6 matching bases. V was shortened by 3 bases and J by 2 bases, with 10 bases between the two germline ends. Germline values: CDR1 MGHRA, CDR2 YSYEKL. The CDR3 spans 15 residues. The CDR3 loop reads CASSHVDSNTGELFF. DNA for the CDR3: TGCGCCAGCAGCCACGTGGACAGTAACACCGGGGAGCTGTTTTTT.

The rearrangement links TRBV7-2 to TRBJ2-1, with 10 bases fitting TRBD1. CDR1 is SGHTA, CDR2 FQGNSA, per germline. The CDR3 consists of 16 residues. V shed 1 base and J 7 bases; nucleotides not matched to a gene: 7. Here the CDR3 DNA reads TGTGCCAGCAGCTTAGGTTCGGACAGGGGGGGGAATGAGCAGTTCTTC. Protein sequence: CASSLGSDRGGNEQFF.

This clone was seen only once. This chain connects TRBV18 to TRBJ1-1; TRBD1 matches 10 bases. The CDR3 covers 18 residues. Trimming removed 5 bases from V and 1 base from J; junction bases left unmatched: 13. Looked up from germline, CDR1 is KGHSH and CDR2 is LQKENI. CDR3 region: CASSASPGTGVGNTEAFF. CDR3 in DNA: TGTGCCAGCTCAGCAAGTCCCGGGACAGGGGTCGGGAACACTGAAGCTTTCTTT.